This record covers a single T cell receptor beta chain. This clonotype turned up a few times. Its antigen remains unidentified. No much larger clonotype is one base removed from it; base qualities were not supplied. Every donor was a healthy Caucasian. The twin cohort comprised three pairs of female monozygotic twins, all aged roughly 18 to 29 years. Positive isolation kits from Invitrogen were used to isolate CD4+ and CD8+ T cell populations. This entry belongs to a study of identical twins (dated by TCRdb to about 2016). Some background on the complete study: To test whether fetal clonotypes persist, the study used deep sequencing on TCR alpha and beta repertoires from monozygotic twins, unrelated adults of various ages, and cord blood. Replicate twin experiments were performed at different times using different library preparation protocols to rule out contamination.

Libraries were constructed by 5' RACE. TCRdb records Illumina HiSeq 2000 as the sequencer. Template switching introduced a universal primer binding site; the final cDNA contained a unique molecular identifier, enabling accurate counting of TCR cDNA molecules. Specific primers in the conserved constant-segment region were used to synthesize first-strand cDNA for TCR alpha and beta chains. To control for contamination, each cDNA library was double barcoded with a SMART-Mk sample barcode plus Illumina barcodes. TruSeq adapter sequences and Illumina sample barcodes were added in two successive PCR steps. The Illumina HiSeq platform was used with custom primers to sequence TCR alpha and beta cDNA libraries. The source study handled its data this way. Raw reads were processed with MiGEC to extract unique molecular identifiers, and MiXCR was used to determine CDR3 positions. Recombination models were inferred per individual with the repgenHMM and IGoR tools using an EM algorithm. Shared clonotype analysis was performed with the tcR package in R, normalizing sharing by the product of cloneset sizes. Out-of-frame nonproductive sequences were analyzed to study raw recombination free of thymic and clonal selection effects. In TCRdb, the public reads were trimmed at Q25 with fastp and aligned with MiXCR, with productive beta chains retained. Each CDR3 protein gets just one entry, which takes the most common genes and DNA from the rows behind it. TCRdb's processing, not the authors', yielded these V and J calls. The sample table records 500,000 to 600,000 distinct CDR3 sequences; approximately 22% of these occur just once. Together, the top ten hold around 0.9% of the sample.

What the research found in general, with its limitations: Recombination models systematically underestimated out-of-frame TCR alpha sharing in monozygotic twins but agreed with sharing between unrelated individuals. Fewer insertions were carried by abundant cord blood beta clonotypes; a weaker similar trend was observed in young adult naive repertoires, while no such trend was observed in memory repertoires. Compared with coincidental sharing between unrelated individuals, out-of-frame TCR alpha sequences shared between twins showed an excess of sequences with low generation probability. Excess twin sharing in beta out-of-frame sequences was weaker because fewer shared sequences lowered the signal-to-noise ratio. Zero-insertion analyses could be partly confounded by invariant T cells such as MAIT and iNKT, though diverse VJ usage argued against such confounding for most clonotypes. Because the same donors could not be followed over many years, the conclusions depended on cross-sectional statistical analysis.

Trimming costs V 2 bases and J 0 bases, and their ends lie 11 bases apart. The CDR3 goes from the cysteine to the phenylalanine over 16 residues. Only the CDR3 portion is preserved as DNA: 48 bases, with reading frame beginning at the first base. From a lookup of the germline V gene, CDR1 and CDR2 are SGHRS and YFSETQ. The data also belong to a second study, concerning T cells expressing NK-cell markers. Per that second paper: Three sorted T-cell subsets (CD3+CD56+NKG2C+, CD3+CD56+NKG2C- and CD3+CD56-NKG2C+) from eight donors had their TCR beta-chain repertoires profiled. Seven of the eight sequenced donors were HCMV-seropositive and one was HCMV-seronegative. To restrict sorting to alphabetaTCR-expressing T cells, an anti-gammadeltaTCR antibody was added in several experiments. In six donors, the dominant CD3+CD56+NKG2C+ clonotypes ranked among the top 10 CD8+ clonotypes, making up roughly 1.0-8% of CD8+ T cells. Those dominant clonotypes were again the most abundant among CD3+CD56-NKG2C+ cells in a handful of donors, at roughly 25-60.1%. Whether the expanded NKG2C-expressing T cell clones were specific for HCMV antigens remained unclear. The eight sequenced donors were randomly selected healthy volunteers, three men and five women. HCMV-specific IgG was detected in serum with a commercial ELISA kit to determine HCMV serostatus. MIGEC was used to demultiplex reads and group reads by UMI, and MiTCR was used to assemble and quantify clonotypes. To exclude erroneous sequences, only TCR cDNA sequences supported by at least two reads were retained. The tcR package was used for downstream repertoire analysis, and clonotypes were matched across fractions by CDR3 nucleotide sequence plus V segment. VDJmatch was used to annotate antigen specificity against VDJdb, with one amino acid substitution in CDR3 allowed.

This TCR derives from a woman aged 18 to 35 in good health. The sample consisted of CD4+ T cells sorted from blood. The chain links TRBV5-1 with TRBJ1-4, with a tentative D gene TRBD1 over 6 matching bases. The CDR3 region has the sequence CASSFTPGATNEKLFF. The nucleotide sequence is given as TGCGCCAGCAGCTTCACCCCAGGGGCAACTAATGAAAAACTGTTTTTT.